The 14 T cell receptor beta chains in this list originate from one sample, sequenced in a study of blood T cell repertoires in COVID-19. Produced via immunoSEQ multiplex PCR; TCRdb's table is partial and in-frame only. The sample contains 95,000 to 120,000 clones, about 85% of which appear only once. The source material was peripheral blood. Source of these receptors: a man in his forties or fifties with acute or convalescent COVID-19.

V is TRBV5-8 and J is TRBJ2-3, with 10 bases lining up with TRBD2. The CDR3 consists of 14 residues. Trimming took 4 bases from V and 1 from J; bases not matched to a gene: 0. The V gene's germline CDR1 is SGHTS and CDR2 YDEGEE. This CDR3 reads CASSGLAGTDTQYF. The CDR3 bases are TGTGCCAGCAGCGGACTAGCGGGCACAGATACGCAGTATTTT.

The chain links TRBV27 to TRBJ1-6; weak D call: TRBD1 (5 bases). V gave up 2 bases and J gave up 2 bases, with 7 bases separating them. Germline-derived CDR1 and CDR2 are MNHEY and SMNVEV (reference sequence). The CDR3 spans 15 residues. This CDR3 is CASSLGGAYNSPLHF. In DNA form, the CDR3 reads TGTGCCAGCAGTTTAGGGGGGGCCTATAATTCACCCCTCCACTTT.

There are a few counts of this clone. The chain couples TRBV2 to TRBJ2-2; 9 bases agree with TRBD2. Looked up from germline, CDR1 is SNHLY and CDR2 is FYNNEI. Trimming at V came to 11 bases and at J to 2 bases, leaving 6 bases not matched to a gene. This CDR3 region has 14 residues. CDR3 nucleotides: TGTGCCTGTGGACTAGCGCGAAACACCGGGGAGCTGTTTTTT. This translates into CACGLARNTGELFF. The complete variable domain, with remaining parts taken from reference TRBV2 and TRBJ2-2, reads EPEVTQTPSHQVTQMGQEVILRCVPISNHLYFYWYRQILGQKVEFLVSFYNNEISEKSEIFDDQFSVERPDGSNFTLKIRSTKLEDSAMYFCACGLARNTGELFFGEGSRLTVL.

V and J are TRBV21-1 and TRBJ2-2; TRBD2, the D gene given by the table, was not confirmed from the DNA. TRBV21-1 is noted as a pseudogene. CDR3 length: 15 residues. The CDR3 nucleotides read TGTGCCAGCAGCAAAGATAGTCGGAGGGCCGGGGAGCTGTTTTTT. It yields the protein CASSKDSRRAGELFF.

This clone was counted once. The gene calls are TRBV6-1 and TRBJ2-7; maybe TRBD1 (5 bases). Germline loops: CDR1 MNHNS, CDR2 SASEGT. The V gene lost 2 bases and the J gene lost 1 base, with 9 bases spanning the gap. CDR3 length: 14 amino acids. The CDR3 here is CASSELGVSYEQYV. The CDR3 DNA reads TGTGCCAGCAGTGAACTAGGGGTATCCTACGAGCAGTACGTC.

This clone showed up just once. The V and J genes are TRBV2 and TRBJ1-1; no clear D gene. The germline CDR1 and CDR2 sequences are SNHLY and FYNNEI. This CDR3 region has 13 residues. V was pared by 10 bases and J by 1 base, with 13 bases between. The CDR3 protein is CATSRVTNTEAFF. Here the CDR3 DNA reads TGTGCCACTTCCCGGGTAACGAACACTGAAGCTTTCTTT.

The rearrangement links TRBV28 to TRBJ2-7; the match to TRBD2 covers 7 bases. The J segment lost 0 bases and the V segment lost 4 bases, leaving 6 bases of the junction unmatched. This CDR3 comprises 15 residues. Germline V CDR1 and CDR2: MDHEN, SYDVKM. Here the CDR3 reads CASSYKRGRSYEQYF. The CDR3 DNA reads TGTGCCAGCAGTTACAAGCGGGGTCGCTCCTACGAGCAGTACTTC.

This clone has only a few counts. The CDR3 DNA reads TGTGCCAGCAGTGAAGCAATAAGGGGCTATGGCTACACCTTC. Encoded protein: CASSEAIRGYGYTF. V gene TRBV2 combines with J gene TRBJ1-2; a weak D match, TRBD1 (5 bases). Germline CDR1 and CDR2: SNHLY and FYNNEI. The CDR3 covers 14 residues. V was shortened by 0 bases and J by 4 bases, with 9 bases between the two germline ends.

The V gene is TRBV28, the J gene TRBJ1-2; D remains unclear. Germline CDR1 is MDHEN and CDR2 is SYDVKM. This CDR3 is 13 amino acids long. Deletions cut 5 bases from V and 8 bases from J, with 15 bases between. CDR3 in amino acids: CASSPGDYRGYTF. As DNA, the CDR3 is TGTGCCAGCAGTCCCGGGGATTACCGCGGCTACACCTTC.

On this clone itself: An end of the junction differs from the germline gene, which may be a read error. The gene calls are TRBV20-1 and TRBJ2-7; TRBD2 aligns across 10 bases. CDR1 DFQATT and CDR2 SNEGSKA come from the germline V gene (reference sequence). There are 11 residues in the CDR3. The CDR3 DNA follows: TGCAGTGCCCCCCTGGGACTAGCGAAGATCTTC. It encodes CSAPLGLAKIF.

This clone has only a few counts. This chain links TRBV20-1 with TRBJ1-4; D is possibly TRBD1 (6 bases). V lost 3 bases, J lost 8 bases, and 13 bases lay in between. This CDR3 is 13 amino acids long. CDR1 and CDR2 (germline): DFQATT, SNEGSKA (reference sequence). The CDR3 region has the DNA TGCAGTGCTAGTTCGAGGGACATGGAAAAACTGTTTTTT. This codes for CSASSRDMEKLFF.

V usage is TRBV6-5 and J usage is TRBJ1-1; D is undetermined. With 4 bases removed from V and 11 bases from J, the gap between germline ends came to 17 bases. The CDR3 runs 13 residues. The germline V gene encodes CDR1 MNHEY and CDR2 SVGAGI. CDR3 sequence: CASSLGVRFEAFF. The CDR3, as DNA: TGTGCCAGCAGTTTGGGAGTAAGGTTCGAGGCTTTCTTT.

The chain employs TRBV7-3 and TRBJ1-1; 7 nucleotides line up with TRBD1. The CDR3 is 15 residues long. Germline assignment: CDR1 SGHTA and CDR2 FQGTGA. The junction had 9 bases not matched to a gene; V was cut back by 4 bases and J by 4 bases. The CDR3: CASSSTGTAFTEAFF. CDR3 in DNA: TGTGCCAGCAGCTCAACCGGGACAGCGTTCACTGAAGCTTTCTTT. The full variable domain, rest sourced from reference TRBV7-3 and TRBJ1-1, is GAGVSQTPSNKVTEKGKYVELRCDPISGHTALYWYRQSLGQGPEFLIYFQGTGAADDSGLPNDRFFAVRPEGSVSTLKIQRTERGDSAVYLCASSSTGTAFTEAFFGQGTRLTVV.

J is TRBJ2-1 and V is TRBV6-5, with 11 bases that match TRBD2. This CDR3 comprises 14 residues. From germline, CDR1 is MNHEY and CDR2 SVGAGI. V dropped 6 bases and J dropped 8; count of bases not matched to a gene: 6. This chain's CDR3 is CASSRGTSGDEQFF. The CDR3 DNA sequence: TGTGCCAGCAGCCGGGGGACTAGCGGTGATGAGCAGTTCTTC.